Below are 5 T cell receptor beta chains sequenced from a single sample in a study of technical replicates of blood from a few donors. Only in-frame clones appear in the TCRdb table, and some are missing; sequencing was by immunoSEQ multiplex PCR. The sample yields some 62,000 clones, around 87% seen once. The sample taken for sequencing was PBMCs. These receptors were taken from a human donor in good health. Some clones in this sample may be carry-over from other donors' samples.

V and J are TRBV4-3 and TRBJ2-1; tentatively, D is TRBD2 (6 bases). Looked up from germline, CDR1 is LGHNA and CDR2 is YSLEER. This CDR3 spans 16 amino acids. V dropped 3 bases and J dropped 6 bases, with 18 bases sitting between them. CDR3 amino acids: CASSQNPGLQLNEQFF. CDR3 coding DNA: TGCGCCAGCAGCCAGAACCCGGGACTTCAACTCAATGAGCAGTTCTTC.

For the CDR3, the DNA is TGTGCCAGCAGTGAAGGGGGTACAGGGTATGGCTACACCTTC. Translated, it gives CASSEGGTGYGYTF. The rearrangement joins TRBV6-1 to TRBJ1-2, with a tentative D call TRBD1 (6 bases). The CDR3 is 14 amino acids. V lost 1 base to trimming and J lost 5 bases, with 11 bases between them. The germline CDR1 and CDR2 sequences are MNHNS and SASEGT.

The rearrangement joins TRBV4-3 to TRBJ1-1; D unclear. The V and J ends lost 1 base and 0 bases respectively, with 21 bases between them. The CDR3 length is 19 residues. The germline V gene has CDR1 LGHNA and CDR2 YSLEER. This CDR3 is CASSQGIVWRAEMNTEAFF. The CDR3 DNA reads TGCGCCAGCAGCCAAGGAATAGTTTGGAGGGCAGAGATGAACACTGAAGCTTTCTTT.

The J gene is TRBJ2-3, the V gene TRBV10-3, with 8 bases identical to TRBD1. CDR1 and CDR2 from the germline V gene are ENHRY and SYGVKD. The V and J ends lost 0 bases and 0 bases, in that order; junction bases with no gene match: 2. There are 16 residues in the CDR3. The CDR3 DNA reads TGTGCCATCAGTGAGTCCCGGACAGGGAGCACAGATACGCAGTATTTT. This sequence encodes CAISESRTGSTDTQYF.

The CDR3 sequence is CASSLNGGSYEQYF. Here the CDR3 DNA reads TGCGCCAGCAGCTTGAACGGGGGCTCCTACGAGCAGTACTTC. The chain combines TRBV5-1 with TRBJ2-7; possibly TRBD2 for D (6 bases). Germline CDR1 SGHRS, CDR2 YFSETQ. The CDR3 sequence is 14 residues long. Trimming pared 1 base from V and 0 bases from J, leaving 8 bases between.